This T cell receptor (beta chain) stems from a study of OX40 agonist ivuxolimab in advanced cancers. This CDR3 has 15 residues. Germline V gives CDR1 KGHSH, CDR2 LQKENI. Trimming removed 0 bases from V and 2 bases from J, with 8 bases in between. No patient had autoimmune disease or received systemic immunosuppression. Generated by immunoSEQ multiplex PCR, the TCRdb table keeps only in-frame clones and is missing some. This table holds around 44,000 clones, approximately 80% found once. V is TRBV18 and J is TRBJ1-3, with a weak D call TRBD1 (5 bases). The source was CD4+ or CD8+ T cells sorted from blood, collected in a trial of the OX40 agonist ivuxolimab. The receptor was isolated from an adult with an advanced solid tumor such as melanoma, head and neck, liver or kidney cancer. CDR3 sequence (DNA): TGTGCCAGCTCACCACCTCTGGGACCTGGAAACACCATATATTTT. As protein: CASSPPLGPGNTIYF.